This T cell receptor beta chain came from a study of metastatic and nonmetastatic thyroid tumors. Overall study: Blood and tumor or nodule tissue repertoires from malignant and benign thyroid patients were compared. Study-level points and caveats: Patients with malignant thyroid tumors reportedly had significantly higher TCR beta diversity than those with benign nodules, in blood and tumor.

This CDR3 has 14 amino acids. Germline trimming cut 2 bases from V and 8 bases from J; bases unmatched to any gene: 2. Germline-derived CDR1 and CDR2 are MNHEY and SVGEGT. Every patient was untreated before thyroid surgery. A word on this clone: Its target is unknown.

As handled by the study authors: For papillary thyroid cancer, a distant-metastasis classifier was constructed from CDR3 differences observed across clinicopathological groups. TCRdb redid the clone calls on the PCR reads using MiXCR. The V and J calls and clone size come from TCRdb's table, not from the authors' own analysis. In the table there are 14,000 to 15,000 clones, less than 4.5% of which are singletons. The V and J genes are TRBV6-2 or TRBV6-3 and TRBJ1-4; 10 bases map to TRBD1. This TCR came from a female donor with papillary thyroid cancer or a benign thyroid nodule (not recorded which). Some clones in this sample may be carry-over from other donors' samples. The specimen was tumor tissue. CDR3 sequence reads: CASSYDRGQEKLFF. The DNA of the CDR3 is TGTGCCAGCAGTTACGACAGGGGGCAGGAAAAACTGTTTTTT.